These 14 T cell receptor beta chains share one sample of origin, sequenced in a study of radiation and T cells in renal cell carcinoma. Time point here: baseline pretreatment blood. Treatment meaning: 15 Gy SBRT to primary tumor, nephrectomy 4 weeks later. Generated by immunoSEQ multiplex PCR, the TCRdb table keeps only in-frame clones and is missing some. The table lists 130,000 to 150,000 clones, 70% to 90% of them singletons. Sequenced material: blood, taken from a patient whose treatment included radiotherapy and nephrectomy. The receptors were sampled from a woman in her forties or fifties with renal cell carcinoma.

The chain carries TRBV15 and TRBJ1-4; D gene ambiguous. CDR3 length: 15 amino acids. Germline values: CDR1 LNHNV, CDR2 YYDKDF (reference sequence). V lost 0 bases to trimming and J lost 8 bases, with 13 bases between them. CDR3 sequence: CATSRDFKAGEKLFF. Written as DNA, the CDR3 is TGTGCCACCAGCAGAGATTTTAAGGCCGGAGAAAAACTGTTTTTT.

This clone was seen just once. This rearrangement joins TRBV6-5 to TRBJ2-1, with 8 bases matching TRBD1. This CDR3 contains 15 residues. V shed 6 bases, J shed 4 bases, and the junction held 8 bases outside the gene matches. CDR1 is MNHEY and CDR2 is SVGAGI in the germline V gene. CDR3 sequence (DNA): TGTGCCAGCAGGAAGTGGGACAGGAGATACAATGAGCAGTTCTTC. Amino acid sequence: CASRKWDRRYNEQFF.

The chain has TRBV6-5 and TRBJ1-1; D unclear. Germline V gene sequence: CDR1 MNHEY, CDR2 SVGAGI. Trimming cost V 2 bases and J 8 bases, with 9 bases left between them. The CDR3 is made up of 12 amino acids. The CDR3 bases are TGTGCCAGCAGTTACGCTGGGGAGGAAGCTTTCTTT. It specifies CASSYAGEEAFF.

This chain connects TRBV6-1 to TRBJ2-3; D gene ambiguous. The CDR3 runs to 17 residues. Deletions cut 3 bases from V and 3 bases from J, with 19 bases between. Per the germline V gene, CDR1 is MNHNS and CDR2 is SASEGT. CDR3 sequence reads: CASSDNPWALGTDTQYF. CDR3 DNA: TGTGCCAGCAGTGATAATCCCTGGGCCCTCGGAACAGATACGCAGTATTTT.

CDR3 loop: CASRPVRGANVLTF. CDR3 coding DNA: TGTGCCAGCAGACCCGTTCGGGGGGCCAACGTCCTGACTTTC. This chain joins TRBV6-1 and TRBJ2-6; D uncertain. V dropped 6 bases and J dropped 4 bases, with 10 bases sitting between them. This CDR3 spans 14 amino acids. From germline, CDR1 is MNHNS and CDR2 SASEGT.

DNA of the CDR3: TGTGCCAGCAGTTACTCGATCGGGAGACCTAACTATGGCTACACCTTC. Amino acid sequence: CASSYSIGRPNYGYTF. The rearrangement links TRBV6-5 to TRBJ1-2; D not certain. The germline CDR1 and CDR2 sequences are MNHEY and SVGAGI. The CDR3 sequence is 16 residues long. The V end was cut by 0 bases, the J end by 0 bases, with 11 bases between.

CDR3 sequence: CASRERDKYNEQFF. CDR3 sequence (DNA): TGCGCCAGCAGAGAAAGGGACAAGTACAATGAGCAGTTCTTC. This chain connects TRBV5-1 to TRBJ2-1; TRBD1 is a possible D gene (6 bases). Germline loops: CDR1 SGHRS, CDR2 YFSETQ. This CDR3 comprises 14 residues. Trimming took off 5 bases at V and 4 bases at J, with 13 bases between the two ends.

This clone was counted between two and nine times. The chain employs TRBV4-1 and TRBJ2-7; 10 bases are a match to TRBD1. Germline assignment: CDR1 MGHRA and CDR2 YSYEKL. This CDR3 region has 15 residues. The V and J ends lost 1 base and 3 bases, in that order; junction bases with no gene match: 3. In DNA form, the CDR3 reads TGCGCCAGCAGCCAAGGGACAGGGGGTCACTACGAGCAGTACTTC. It specifies CASSQGTGGHYEQYF.

The chain links TRBV4-1 to TRBJ2-5; 12 bases align to TRBD2. Germline V gene data show CDR1 as MGHRA and CDR2 as YSYEKL. J lost 2 bases, V lost 1 base, and 2 bases had no gene match. The CDR3 has 16 residues. The CDR3 DNA follows: TGCGCCAGCAGCCAAGTGACTAGCGGGGGACAAGAGACCCAGTACTTC. This encodes CASSQVTSGGQETQYF.

The J gene is TRBJ1-2, the V gene TRBV19; D ambiguous. Germline-derived CDR1 and CDR2 are LNHDA and SQIVND (reference sequence). V was cut by 3 bases and J by 4 bases, with 12 bases left in between. The CDR3 extends over 14 amino acids. The CDR3 spells CASSMSRVSYGYTF. CDR3 nucleotides: TGTGCCAGTAGTATGAGCAGAGTCAGCTATGGCTACACCTTC.

V gene TRBV5-1 combines with J gene TRBJ1-3; a weak D match, TRBD1 (5 bases). CDR1 and CDR2 (germline): SGHRS, YFSETQ. With 0 bases removed from V and 0 bases from J, the gap between germline ends came to 16 bases. The CDR3 spans 18 residues. The CDR3 sequence is CASSLGYTGPSSGNTIYF. CDR3 in DNA: TGCGCCAGCAGCTTGGGTTACACAGGACCGAGCTCTGGAAACACCATATATTTT. Full variable domain (missing parts from reference TRBV5-1 and TRBJ1-3): KAGVTQTPRYLIKTRGQQVTLSCSPISGHRSVSWYQQTPGQGLQFLFEYFSETQRNKGNFPGRFSGRQFSNSRSEMNVSTLELGDSALYLCASSLGYTGPSSGNTIYFGEGSWLTVV.

V gene TRBV19 combines with J gene TRBJ1-1, with a possible D match to TRBD1 (5 bases). The CDR3 runs to 11 residues. In germline, CDR1 is LNHDA, CDR2 SQIVND (reference sequence). Trimming shortened V by 6 bases and J by 8 bases, and 10 bases separated the two germline ends. The CDR3 sequence: CASSFGTEAFF. In DNA form, the CDR3 reads TGTGCCAGTAGCTTCGGGACCGAAGCTTTCTTT.

CDR3 residues: CASSQDTQGAYDSPLHF. In nucleotides, the CDR3 is TGCGCCAGCAGCCAAGATACCCAGGGGGCGTACGATTCACCCCTCCACTTT. This chain connects TRBV4-1 to TRBJ1-6; TRBD1 matches 8 bases. Germline CDR1 reads MGHRA; CDR2 reads YSYEKL. J lost 8 bases, V lost 0 bases, and 9 bases had no gene match. CDR3 length equals 17 residues.

In its sample, this clone was seen once. The gene calls are TRBV20-1 and TRBJ2-7; tentative D call: TRBD2 (5 bases). Germline V gene sequence: CDR1 DFQATT, CDR2 SNEGSKA (reference sequence). This CDR3 has 11 amino acids. V dropped 5 bases and J dropped 2 bases, with 7 bases sitting between them. CDR3 loop: CSAEGPYEQYF. Here the CDR3 DNA reads TGCAGTGCTGAGGGCCCCTACGAGCAGTACTTC.